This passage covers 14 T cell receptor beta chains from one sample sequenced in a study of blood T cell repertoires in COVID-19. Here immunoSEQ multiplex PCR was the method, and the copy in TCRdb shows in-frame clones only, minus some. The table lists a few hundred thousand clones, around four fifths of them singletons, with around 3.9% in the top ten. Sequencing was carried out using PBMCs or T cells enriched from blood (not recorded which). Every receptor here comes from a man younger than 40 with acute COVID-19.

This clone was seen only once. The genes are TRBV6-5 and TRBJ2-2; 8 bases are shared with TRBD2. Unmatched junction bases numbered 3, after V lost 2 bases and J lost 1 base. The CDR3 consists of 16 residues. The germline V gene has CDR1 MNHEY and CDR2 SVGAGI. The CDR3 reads CASSYPSGRNTGELFF. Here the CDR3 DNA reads TGTGCCAGCAGTTACCCGAGCGGGAGGAACACCGGGGAGCTGTTTTTT.

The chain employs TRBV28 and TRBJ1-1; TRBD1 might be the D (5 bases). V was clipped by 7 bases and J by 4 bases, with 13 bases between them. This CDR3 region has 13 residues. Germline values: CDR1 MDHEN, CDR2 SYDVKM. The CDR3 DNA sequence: TGTGCCAGCACCCTACAGGTCGGCACTGAAGCTTTCTTT. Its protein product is CASTLQVGTEAFF.

Here the CDR3 reads CASSEMRQGTQPLHF. The CDR3 coding sequence is TGCGCCAGCAGTGAGATGAGACAGGGGACTCAACCCCTCCACTTT. The genes are TRBV10-1 and TRBJ1-6; 8 nucleotides line up with TRBD1. Germline V gene lookup returns CDR1 WNHNN and CDR2 SYGVQD (reference sequence). V lost 2 bases and J lost 12; bases outside the gene matches: 9. The CDR3 loop spans 15 amino acids.

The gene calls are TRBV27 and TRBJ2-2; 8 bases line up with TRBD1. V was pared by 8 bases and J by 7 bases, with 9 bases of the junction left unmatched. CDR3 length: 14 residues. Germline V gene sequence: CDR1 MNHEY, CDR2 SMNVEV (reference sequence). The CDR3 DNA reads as TGTGCCAGCCGGACAGGGTTGAATGGCGGGGAGCTGTTTTTT. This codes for CASRTGLNGGELFF.

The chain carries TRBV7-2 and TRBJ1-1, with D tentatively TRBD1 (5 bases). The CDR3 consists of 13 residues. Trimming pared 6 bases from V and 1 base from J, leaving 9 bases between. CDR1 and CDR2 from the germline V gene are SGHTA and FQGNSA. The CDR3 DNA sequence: TGTGCCAGCAGGCCCACAGGGAACACTGAAGCTTTCTTT. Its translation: CASRPTGNTEAFF.

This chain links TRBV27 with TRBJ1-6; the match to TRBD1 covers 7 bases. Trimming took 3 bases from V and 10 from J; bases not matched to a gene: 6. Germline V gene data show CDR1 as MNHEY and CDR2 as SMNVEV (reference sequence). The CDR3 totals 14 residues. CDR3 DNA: TGTGCCAGCAGTTTTCCGGACAGGAGATCACCCCTCCACTTT. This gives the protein CASSFPDRRSPLHF.

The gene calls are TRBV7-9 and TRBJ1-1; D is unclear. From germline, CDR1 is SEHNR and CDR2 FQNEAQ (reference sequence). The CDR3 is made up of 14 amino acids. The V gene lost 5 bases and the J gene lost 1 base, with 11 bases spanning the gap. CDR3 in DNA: TGTGCCAGCAGCCCCGACATCTCGAACACTGAAGCTTTCTTT. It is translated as CASSPDISNTEAFF.

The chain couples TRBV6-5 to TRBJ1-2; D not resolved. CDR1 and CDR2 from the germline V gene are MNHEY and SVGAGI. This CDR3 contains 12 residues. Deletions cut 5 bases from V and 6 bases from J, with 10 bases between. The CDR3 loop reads CASSKTLDGYTF. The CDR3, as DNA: TGTGCCAGCAGTAAAACTCTCGATGGCTACACCTTC.

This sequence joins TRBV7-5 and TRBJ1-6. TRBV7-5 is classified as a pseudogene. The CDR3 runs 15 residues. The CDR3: CVRSLSSELRTPLHF. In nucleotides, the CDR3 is TGTGTCAGAAGCTTAAGCTCGGAGCTTAGAACGCCCCTCCACTTT.

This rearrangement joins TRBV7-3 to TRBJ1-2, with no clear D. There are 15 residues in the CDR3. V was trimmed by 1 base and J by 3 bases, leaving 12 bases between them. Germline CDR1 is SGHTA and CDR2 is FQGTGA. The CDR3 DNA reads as TGTGCCAGCAGCTTAATGGGCCAGTCAGACTATGGCTACACCTTC. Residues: CASSLMGQSDYGYTF.

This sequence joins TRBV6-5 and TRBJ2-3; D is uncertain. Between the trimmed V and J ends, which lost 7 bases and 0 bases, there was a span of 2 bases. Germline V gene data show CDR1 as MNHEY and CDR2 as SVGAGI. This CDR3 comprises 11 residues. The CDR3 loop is CASTSTDTQYF. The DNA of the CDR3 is TGTGCCAGCACTAGCACAGATACGCAGTATTTT.

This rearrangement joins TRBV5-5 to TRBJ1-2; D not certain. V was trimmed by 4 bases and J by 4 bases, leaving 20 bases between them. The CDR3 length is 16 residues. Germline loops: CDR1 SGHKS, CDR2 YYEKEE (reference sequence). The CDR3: CASSVGPGSGSYGYTF. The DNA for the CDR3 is TGTGCCAGCAGCGTAGGGCCAGGATCCGGGAGCTATGGCTACACCTTC.

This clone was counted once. CDR3 residues: CASSLGGGISEAFF. DNA of the CDR3: TGTGCCAGCAGTTTAGGGGGGGGAATATCTGAAGCTTTCTTT. V gene TRBV27 combines with J gene TRBJ1-1, with D perhaps TRBD1 (5 bases). V lost 2 bases to trimming and J lost 6 bases, with 13 bases between them. There are 14 residues in the CDR3. The germline CDR1 and CDR2 sequences are MNHEY and SMNVEV (reference sequence).

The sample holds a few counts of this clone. CDR3 DNA sequence: TGTGCCAGCAGCTTAAGACAGGGCTCTGGAAACACCATATATTTT. This gives the protein CASSLRQGSGNTIYF. The J gene is TRBJ1-3, the V gene TRBV7-9; TRBD1 matches 7 bases. Germline V lookup: CDR1 SEHNR, CDR2 FQNEAQ (reference sequence). The CDR3 extends over 15 amino acids. The trim removed 2 bases at V and 0 bases at J, leaving 1 base unmatched.